A selection of T cell receptor beta chains follows, all from one sample in a study of T cells in narcolepsy. Sequencing was performed with immunoSEQ multiplex PCR; in TCRdb, only in-frame clones are kept and a portion is missing. The sample has roughly 32,000 clones; roughly 80% are singletons. Sequenced: CD45RA- memory CD4+ T cells from PBMCs. The receptors originated from a human donor with narcolepsy. Each CDR3 is given with its conserved first and last residue. D genes are given only for firm matches. The size field is filled for only some rows; it gives once, few, many or a size class.

.	TRBV28	.	TRBJ2-7	CASTDSVDEQYF	TGTGCCAGCACCGATAGCGTCGACGAGCAGTACTTC
.	TRBV19	TRBD1	TRBJ1-5	CASSTRQGVRLGNQPQHF	TGTGCCAGTAGTACCCGACAGGGGGTGCGTTTGGGCAATCAGCCCCAGCATTTT
once	TRBV27	.	TRBJ2-4	CASSSGPTANIQYF	TGTGCCAGCAGTTCCGGCCCCACCGCGAACATTCAGTACTTC
.	TRBV4-1	.	TRBJ1-3	CASSQDEFSGNTIYF	TGCGCCAGCAGCCAAGATGAGTTCTCTGGAAACACCATATATTTT
.	TRBV5-1	.	TRBJ2-3	CASSLGGADTQYF	TGCGCCAGCAGCTTGGGAGGGGCAGATACGCAGTATTTT
.	TRBV4-1	.	TRBJ2-2	CASSPKGNTGELFF	TGCGCCAGCAGCCCCAAGGGGAACACCGGGGAGCTGTTTTTT
.	TRBV2	TRBD2	TRBJ2-5	CASTLRGPLAGGRETQYF	TGTGCCAGCACCCTCAGGGGTCCGCTAGCGGGGGGCAGGGAGACCCAGTACTTC
few	TRBV7-2	.	TRBJ1-1	CASSTGLMGTEAFF	TGTGCCAGCAGTACAGGGTTGATGGGCACTGAAGCTTTCTTT
once	TRBV11-2	.	TRBJ1-1	CASSLISATEAFF	TGTGCCAGCAGCTTAATTTCGGCCACTGAAGCTTTCTTT
.	TRBV10-3	.	TRBJ1-4	CAISETGEGGEKLFF	TGTGCCATCAGTGAGACGGGGGAGGGAGGGGAAAAACTGTTTTTT
.	TRBV27	TRBD1	TRBJ2-7	CASSSRDRGHEQYF	TGTGCCAGCAGTTCCCGGGACAGGGGCCACGAGCAGTACTTC
.	TRBV12-5	.	TRBJ2-2	CASGQTTSGRNTGELFF	TGTGCTAGTGGCCAGACAACTTCAGGGCGGAACACCGGGGAGCTGTTTTTT
.	TRBV7-8	TRBD2	TRBJ2-7	CASSLGGSRSYEQYF	TGTGCCAGCAGCTTGGGGGGGTCGAGGTCCTACGAGCAGTACTTC
.	TRBV11-2	.	TRBJ2-2	CASSQGTNTGELFF	TGTGCCAGCAGTCAAGGCACGAACACCGGGGAGCTGTTTTTT
once	TRBV7-2	.	TRBJ2-3	CASSSGTSDTQYF	TGTGCCAGCAGCTCGGGGACATCAGATACGCAGTATTTT
.	TRBV7-9	.	TRBJ1-2	CASSLEVSYGYTF	TGTGCCAGCAGCTTAGAGGTTTCCTATGGCTACACCTTC
.	TRBV2	TRBD1	TRBJ1-5	CASRGQVNQPQHF	TGTGCCAGCCGAGGACAGGTAAATCAGCCCCAGCATTTT
.	TRBV5-1	TRBD1	TRBJ1-2	CASSSGSLGQGHYGYTF	TGCGCCAGCAGCTCGGGCTCTCTCGGACAGGGGCACTATGGCTACACCTTC
.	TRBV2	TRBD2	TRBJ2-5	CASELGGVGETQYF	TGTGCCAGCGAACTGGGGGGGGTCGGAGAGACCCAGTACTTC
.	TRBV29-1	.	TRBJ2-1	CSVEAKGGSYNEQFF	TGCAGCGTTGAAGCGAAGGGAGGCTCCTACAATGAGCAGTTCTTC
.	TRBV11-2	TRBD1	TRBJ1-3	CASSLGQGSGNTIYF	TGTGCCAGCAGCTTGGGACAGGGATCCGGAAACACCATATATTTT
.	TRBV27	TRBD1	TRBJ1-2	CASSLGQGGYGYTF	TGTGCCAGCAGTTTAGGACAGGGGGGCTATGGCTACACCTTC
.	TRBV30	.	TRBJ1-1	CAWKGRGEAFF	TGTGCCTGGAAAGGCCGGGGTGAAGCTTTCTTT
.	TRBV5-6	.	TRBJ2-2	CASSPRGTGELFF	TGTGCCAGCAGCCCGCGAGGTACCGGGGAGCTGTTTTTT
.	TRBV28	.	TRBJ1-2	CASSRRAHSGYTF	TGTGCCAGCAGTCGCCGGGCCCATTCGGGCTACACCTTC
.	TRBV5-1	.	TRBJ2-3	CASSVHSTMGLDTQYF	TGCGCCAGCAGTGTTCATTCGACCATGGGGTTGGATACGCAGTATTTT
.	TRBV6-5	.	TRBJ2-3	CASTRGDTQYF	TGTGCCAGCACTCGCGGAGATACGCAGTATTTT
.	TRBV27	.	TRBJ1-6	CASRFTRPGRNSPLHF	TGTGCCAGCCGATTCACTCGACCGGGACGTAATTCACCCCTCCACTTT
.	TRBV5-1	.	TRBJ1-1	CASSFSVRDDTEAFF	TGCGCCAGCAGCTTCTCCGTCAGGGATGACACTGAAGCTTTCTTT
.	TRBV6-4	TRBD1	TRBJ2-7	CASSERDRGYEQYF	TGTGCCAGCAGTGAGAGGGACAGGGGTTACGAGCAGTACTTC
.	TRBV10-3	TRBD1	TRBJ1-1	CAIWTGWENTEAFF	TGTGCCATCTGGACAGGGTGGGAGAACACTGAAGCTTTCTTT